This TCR beta chain stems from a study of T cell responses to AZD1222 COVID-19 vaccine (dated by TCRdb to the early 2020s). Broadly, across the study: A total of roughly 240 trial participants underwent TCR sequencing, of whom around 200 received two doses of AZD1222 and roughly 25 received two doses of the MenACWY control vaccine. Enrollment into the trials was organized by age into subgroups of 18-55, 56-69 and 70-plus years, and those subgroups contained about 160, 30 and 59 TCR-sequenced participants, respectively. Results the study describes overall, beyond this receptor: CD4 TCRs associated with the vaccine covered the entire spike protein, and the dominant responses were in regions 160-218 and 743-854. Nearly half of unique spike-specific TCRs reportedly recognized epitopes outside regions mutated in the B.1.351 and B.1.1.7 variants. A significant rise in spike-specific TCR breadth and depth was observed after two AZD1222 doses relative to day 0 and relative to MenACWY recipients. In the small 56-69-year group, the increase in depth fell short of significance, most likely because of low power. Participants were mostly white British, with more females than males. The authors suggested clonal diversity may have been underestimated. Conclusions about previously exposed vaccinees are limited because only five or six AZD1222 recipients were SARS-CoV-2 seropositive at baseline. No day 14 peak-response samples were available, so repertoires were characterized only after the peak T cell response.

The time point tag for this specimen amounts to: about 28 days (+/-7) after the second vaccine dose. Because spike-specific TCR depth and breadth did not differ between the two schedules, AZD1222 recipients who got a second dose at roughly 4 weeks were pooled with those who got a second dose at roughly 12 weeks. Vaccinee samples were obtained from the UK trials COV001 and COV002, which included a single-blind randomized controlled phase 2/3 trial of AZD1222 (ChAdOx1 nCoV-19) in healthy adults. For TCRbeta chain sequencing, PBMC samples from trial participants were taken at day 0 and at day 28 after the second dose. The germline ends are 13 bases apart after V is trimmed by 1 base and J by 4 bases. The CDR3 has 16 amino acids, counting the end cysteine and phenylalanine. CDR3 DNA is the only sequence kept; it has 48 bases, read in frame from the first base. Taken from the germline V gene, the CDR1 and CDR2 loops are KGHSH and LQKENI.

As for this clone: Its antigen has not been determined. Base qualities are not provided; no much larger clone lies one nucleotide away.

The CDR3 regions of human TCRbeta chains were analyzed by immunosequencing. The study's processing was this. Repertoire TCRs were matched against a reference library of SARS-CoV-2-specific TCRs generated with the MIRA antigen-specificity platform. Breadth meant the fraction of unique TCRs that were SARS-CoV-2-associated, whereas depth meant the fraction of total T cells that were SARS-CoV-2-associated. Using the MIRA data, every spike-specific TCR was mapped to the spike region that the TCR reacted to and assigned to either a CD4 or a CD8 class. Log10-transformed breadth and depth values were compared by one-way ANOVA with Sidak's multiple comparisons tests. TCRdb took over this immuneACCESS table, retaining in-frame rearrangements with V and J assigned. Such tables are incomplete; in checked studies, under half of the missing clones stem from an unresolved V gene, and the remainder is unexplained. The D gene and trimming were derived from the DNA, and the V and J assignments and clone size from that table. For this sample the table gives 160,000 or so clones, of which 90% to 95% were detected only once. Roughly 5.6% of the sample is taken by the ten largest.

The sample was peripheral blood, taken 28 days after the second AZD1222 dose. Recombination linked TRBV18 to TRBJ2-2, with TRBD2 as a weak D call on 5 bases. This clonotype originated in an adult who received the AZD1222 COVID-19 vaccine. The DNA is TGTGCCAGCTCACCACTTGGGCGGGCGCCCACCGGGGAGCTGTTTTTT. It specifies CASSPLGRAPTGELFF.